This TCR beta chain was found in a study of blood T cells in healthy people across ages. Study outcomes and limitations: Age advanced and TCR beta diversity per million T cells fell, roughly linearly.

A second PCR of 7 to 11 cycles used a sample-barcoded 5' primer and a J-beta primer mix. TCRdb fed the 5' RACE reads into MiXCR, producing one record per CDR3 protein. The table records 1.5 million to 2 million distinct CDR3 sequences, about 39% of them present only once. The CDR3 is 17 residues long. In germline, CDR1 is SGHRS, CDR2 YFSETQ. The V and J ends lost 2 bases and 8 bases, in that order; junction bases with no gene match: 12. This clonotype was detected only a few times. Its antigen is not known. V and J are TRBV5-1 and TRBJ2-1; 11 positions match TRBD2. Sequencing was carried out using blood. The source is a human donor in good health. The CDR3: CASSFASGSGGVDEQFF. The CDR3 DNA reads as TGCGCCAGCAGCTTCGCAAGTGGTAGCGGGGGGGTTGATGAGCAGTTCTTC.